One and the same sample provided the 32 T cell receptor beta chains below, sequenced in a study of T cell responses to AZD1222 COVID-19 vaccine. The data were produced by immunoSEQ multiplex PCR, yet TCRdb's version contains in-frame clones alone and is incomplete. The sample lists about 100,000 clones; around 90% were seen once. The material was peripheral blood, obtained on day 0 of AZD1222 vaccination. Every receptor here comes from an adult in good health.

This clone came up once. V gene TRBV4-3 combines with J gene TRBJ2-1; 8 nucleotides agree with TRBD2. The V gene's germline CDR1 is LGHNA and CDR2 YSLEER. The V segment lost 3 bases and the J segment 6 bases; nucleotides outside the gene matches: 13. The CDR3 contains 17 residues. CDR3 loop: CASSQELPGLGSNEQFF. Here the CDR3 DNA reads TGCGCCAGCAGCCAGGAACTTCCGGGACTAGGCTCCAATGAGCAGTTCTTC.

CDR3 coding DNA: TGTGCCAGCAGCGGACAGGGTAACACCGGGGAGCTGTTTTTT. Its translation: CASSGQGNTGELFF. This chain joins TRBV2 and TRBJ2-2; TRBD1 agrees at 8 bases. The J segment lost 2 bases and the V segment lost 6 bases, leaving 2 bases of the junction unmatched. Germline V gene lookup returns CDR1 SNHLY and CDR2 FYNNEI. The CDR3 is made up of 14 amino acids.

The chain is built from TRBV9 and TRBJ2-2, with 8 positions matching TRBD2. The length of the CDR3 is 15 residues. Germline assignment: CDR1 SGDLS and CDR2 YYNGEE. Trimming cost V 0 bases and J 6 bases; bases outside gene matches: 4. The CDR3 nucleotides are TGTGCCAGCAGCGTAGACGGGGGGGCCGCCGGGGAGCTGTTTTTT. As protein: CASSVDGGAAGELFF.

This chain links TRBV5-1 with TRBJ2-1, with 7 bases aligning to TRBD1. There are 14 residues in the CDR3. CDR1 and CDR2 from the germline V gene are SGHRS and YFSETQ. V shed 0 bases, J shed 7 bases, and the junction held 4 bases outside the gene matches. The CDR3 bases are TGCGCCAGCAGCTTGGAACAGGGGCGGAATGAGCAGTTCTTC. Translation gives CASSLEQGRNEQFF.

This sequence joins TRBV7-2 and TRBJ2-7; maybe TRBD1 (5 bases). The V gene lost 2 bases and the J gene lost 3 bases, with 8 bases spanning the gap. The germline gives CDR1 SGHTA, CDR2 FQGNSA. CDR3 length: 13 amino acids. DNA for the CDR3: TGTGCCAGCAGCTTATCCCAGGGCTACGAGCAGTACTTC. Translated, it gives CASSLSQGYEQYF. Based on the CDR3 plus reference TRBV7-2 and TRBJ2-7, the full variable domain is GAGVSQSPSNKVTEKGKDVELRCDPISGHTALYWYRQSLGQGLEFLIYFQGNSAPDKSGLPSDRFSAERTGGSVSTLTIQRTQQEDSAVYLCASSLSQGYEQYFGPGTRLTVT.

This chain uses TRBV5-1 with TRBJ2-2; TRBD1 is a possible D gene (6 bases). The germline V and J ends were trimmed by 6 bases and 0 bases, with 12 bases remaining between them. In germline, CDR1 is SGHRS, CDR2 YFSETQ. The CDR3 is made up of 15 amino acids. CDR3 in amino acids: CASTTGQTNTGELFF. CDR3 coding DNA: TGCGCCAGCACGACCGGACAGACGAACACCGGGGAGCTGTTTTTT.

The V and J genes are TRBV6-4 and TRBJ2-3; 10 positions match TRBD1. Germline lookup yields CDR1 MRHNA and CDR2 SNTAGT. The ends lost 2 bases at V and 1 base at J; junction bases unmatched: 0. The CDR3 totals 15 residues. The CDR3 nucleotides read TGTGCCAGCAGTGACGGGACAGGGGGCACAGATACGCAGTATTTT. Its protein is CASSDGTGGTDTQYF.

A single count supports this clone. V is TRBV19 and J is TRBJ2-5; a possible D gene is TRBD2 (6 bases). Germline-derived CDR1 and CDR2 are LNHDA and SQIVND (reference sequence). The length of the CDR3 is 13 residues. Between the trimmed V and J ends, which lost 4 bases and 1 base, there was a span of 7 bases. As DNA, the CDR3 is TGTGCCAGTAGTAAGGGAGGCCAAGAGACCCAGTACTTC. It encodes CASSKGGQETQYF.

Points on this clone: The junction and the germline gene differ at one end; a read error may be behind it. The same CDR3 also results from other DNA sequences found in this sample. The chain uses TRBV7-2 and TRBJ2-5, with D possibly being TRBD1 (6 bases). Germline V gene data show CDR1 as SGHTA and CDR2 as FQGNSA. The CDR3 spans 15 residues. The CDR3 protein is CASSLGDVQGQTQYF. The CDR3, as DNA: TGTGCCAGCAGCTTAGGGGATGTCCAGGGGCAGACTCAGTACTTC.

The chain links TRBV6-5 to TRBJ1-2, with TRBD1 matching 8 bases. There are 15 residues in the CDR3. Germline V gives CDR1 MNHEY, CDR2 SVGAGI. After removal of 6 bases from V and 4 bases from J, the junction contained 10 bases not matched to a gene. CDR3 in DNA: TGTGCCAGCAGAGAGGGGACAGGACGAATCTATGGCTACACCTTC. This codes for CASREGTGRIYGYTF.

The gene calls are TRBV3-1 (or the pseudogene TRBV3-2) and TRBJ2-7; the match to TRBD1 covers 8 bases. This CDR3 region has 18 residues. Trimming cost V 6 bases and J 0 bases; bases outside gene matches: 16. Germline V lookup: CDR1 LGHDT, CDR2 YNNKEL (reference sequence). Here the CDR3 reads CASRSDRGKGPHSYEQYF. The CDR3 coding sequence is TGTGCCAGCAGATCAGACAGGGGTAAGGGACCCCACTCCTACGAGCAGTACTTC.

V and J are TRBV18 and TRBJ1-1, with D possibly matching TRBD1 (5 bases). The CDR3 contains 14 residues. Germline assignment: CDR1 KGHSH and CDR2 LQKENI. V shed 1 base and J shed 0 bases, with 6 bases lying between them. Written as DNA, the CDR3 is TGTGCCAGCTCACCACAGGGGCTGAACACTGAAGCTTTCTTT. Translated: CASSPQGLNTEAFF.

This clone showed up just a few times. The chain uses TRBV2 and TRBJ1-1; maybe TRBD1 (5 bases). Per the germline V gene, CDR1 is SNHLY and CDR2 is FYNNEI. The CDR3 runs 20 residues. V was cut by 1 base and J by 5 bases, with 29 bases left in between. CDR3 loop: CASSEESLWTTTPRGTEAFF. The CDR3 nucleotides read TGTGCCAGCAGTGAAGAGTCGTTGTGGACAACTACCCCTCGGGGAACTGAAGCTTTCTTT. The full variable domain, its missing parts supplied by reference TRBV2 and TRBJ1-1, is EPEVTQTPSHQVTQMGQEVILRCVPISNHLYFYWYRQILGQKVEFLVSFYNNEISEKSEIFDDQFSVERPDGSNFTLKIRSTKLEDSAMYFCASSEESLWTTTPRGTEAFFGQGTRLTVV.

The V gene is TRBV11-2, the J gene TRBJ2-2, with D possibly matching TRBD1 (5 bases). This CDR3 is 17 amino acids long. The germline V gene has CDR1 SGHAT and CDR2 FQNNGV. The ends were cut back, 5 bases at V and 6 bases at J, with 22 bases in the middle. The CDR3 reads CASSVVPDLWGPGELFF. The CDR3 coding sequence is TGTGCCAGCAGCGTAGTTCCGGACCTCTGGGGCCCCGGGGAGCTGTTTTTT.

The V gene is TRBV2, the J gene TRBJ2-7; unclear D gene. Germline CDR1 is SNHLY and CDR2 is FYNNEI. Trimming left V 5 bases short and J 3 bases short, with 8 bases between. This CDR3 is 12 amino acids long. The chain's CDR3 is CASSRQNYEQYF. In nucleotides, the CDR3 is TGTGCCAGCAGTCGGCAGAACTACGAGCAGTACTTC.

This clone appeared a few times. This rearrangement joins TRBV5-1 to TRBJ2-7; TRBD2 matches at 7 bases. With V trimmed by 1 base and J by 7 bases, 14 bases remained unmatched. Germline assignment: CDR1 SGHRS and CDR2 YFSETQ. The CDR3 extends over 16 amino acids. The CDR3 DNA sequence: TGCGCCAGCAGCTTGCCCCAGGGCGGTAGGGAGGGTGAGCAGTACTTC. This translates into CASSLPQGGREGEQYF. Combining the CDR3 with reference TRBV5-1 and TRBJ2-7 gives the whole variable domain KAGVTQTPRYLIKTRGQQVTLSCSPISGHRSVSWYQQTPGQGLQFLFEYFSETQRNKGNFPGRFSGRQFSNSRSEMNVSTLELGDSALYLCASSLPQGGREGEQYFGPGTRLTVT.

In its sample, this clone was seen once. The CDR3: CASSYSITEAGYTF. Written as DNA, the CDR3 is TGTGCCAGCAGTTACTCGATAACAGAAGCTGGCTACACCTTC. The chain links TRBV6-2 or TRBV6-3 to TRBJ1-2; D is ambiguous. The CDR3 totals 14 residues. Per germline, CDR1 MNHEY and CDR2 SVGEGT. V dropped 0 bases and J dropped 7 bases, with 12 bases sitting between them.

V and J are TRBV6-2 or TRBV6-3 and TRBJ2-7; D tentatively reads TRBD1 or TRBD2 (5 bases each). V lost 0 bases to trimming and J lost 1 base, with 13 bases between them. CDR1 MNHEY and CDR2 SVGEGT come from the germline V gene. CDR3 length equals 16 residues. The CDR3 loop reads CASSYSGTQVSYEQYF. The CDR3 nucleotides read TGTGCCAGCAGTTACTCCGGGACCCAAGTTTCCTACGAGCAGTACTTC.

This chain uses TRBV6-2 or TRBV6-3 with TRBJ2-3, with D possibly being TRBD1 or TRBD2 (6 bases each). The CDR3 totals 14 residues. The V gene lost 4 bases and the J gene lost 7 bases, with 15 bases spanning the gap. The V gene's germline CDR1 is MNHEY and CDR2 SVGEGT. CDR3: CASSFARGENTQYF. The CDR3 DNA reads as TGTGCCAGCAGTTTTGCGAGGGGGGAAAATACGCAGTATTTT.

This clone was seen once. J is TRBJ1-2 and V is TRBV25-1; 9 nucleotides agree with TRBD1. This CDR3 is 16 amino acids long. V shed 6 bases, J shed 5 bases, and the junction held 13 bases outside the gene matches. In germline, CDR1 is MGHDK, CDR2 SYGVNS. The CDR3 DNA is TGTGCCAGCAGCACTATGGGGACAGGGTGGAGATATGGCTACACCTTC. Encoded protein: CASSTMGTGWRYGYTF.

This sequence joins TRBV12-3 or TRBV12-4 and TRBJ1-2; perhaps TRBD1 as D (5 bases). With 3 bases removed from V and 8 bases from J, the gap between germline ends came to 10 bases. The CDR3 is 12 amino acids. The CDR3 nucleotides read TGTGCCAGCAGTTTCGCAGGGACCGGCTACACCTTC. This sequence encodes CASSFAGTGYTF.

V is TRBV6-2 or TRBV6-3 and J is TRBJ1-2, with 7 positions matching TRBD1. The germline V gene has CDR1 MNHEY and CDR2 SVGEGT. The CDR3 runs to 15 residues. J lost 1 base, V lost 2 bases, and 4 bases had no gene match. CDR3 in amino acids: CASSYPGTVNYGYTF. In DNA, the CDR3 is TGTGCCAGCAGTTACCCGGGGACAGTTAACTATGGCTACACCTTC.

The chain carries TRBV7-2 and TRBJ1-2, with a tentative D call TRBD1 (5 bases). Germline-derived CDR1 and CDR2 are SGHTA and FQGNSA. This CDR3 is 14 amino acids long. V was pared by 8 bases and J by 4 bases, with 17 bases between. CDR3 DNA sequence: TGTGCCAGCCGCTCGGGGCGCGAATCCTATGGCTACACCTTC. It codes for CASRSGRESYGYTF.

CDR3 sequence: CASSFTGYEQYF. The CDR3 DNA reads as TGTGCCAGCAGCTTTACGGGTTACGAGCAGTACTTC. This chain joins TRBV5-4 and TRBJ2-7; no clear D gene. The V gene lost 2 bases and the J gene lost 4 bases, with 7 bases spanning the gap. The CDR3 has 12 residues. CDR1 and CDR2 (germline): SGHNT, YYREEE (reference sequence).

V usage is TRBV6-6 and J usage is TRBJ1-6; TRBD1 is a possible D gene (6 bases). V lost 5 bases and J 10 bases, leaving 27 bases between the germline ends. The CDR3 consists of 18 residues. Germline loops: CDR1 MNHNY, CDR2 SVGAGI (reference sequence). The CDR3 loop reads CASSLEAATGTTFSPLHF. DNA for the CDR3: TGTGCCAGCAGTCTGGAGGCCGCCACCGGGACAACCTTCTCACCCCTCCACTTT.

The sample holds one count of this clone. The chain employs TRBV5-4 and TRBJ1-5; D is ambiguous. Trimming stripped 0 bases from V and 0 bases from J, with 4 bases between. This CDR3 has 14 amino acids. The germline gives CDR1 SGHNT, CDR2 YYREEE (reference sequence). Written as DNA, the CDR3 is TGTGCCAGCAGCTTGGTCGGTAGCAATCAGCCCCAGCATTTT. Its translation is CASSLVGSNQPQHF.

The chain employs TRBV20-1 and TRBJ1-1; 8 nucleotides line up with TRBD1. Trimming took 4 bases from V and 11 from J; bases not matched to a gene: 6. This CDR3 has 11 amino acids. CDR1 and CDR2 (germline): DFQATT, SNEGSKA (reference sequence). CDR3 loop: CSATQGARAFF. As DNA, the CDR3 is TGCAGTGCTACGCAGGGGGCGCGGGCTTTCTTT.

This clone was seen a single time. V usage is TRBV6-2 or TRBV6-3 and J usage is TRBJ2-7; D is possibly TRBD1 (6 bases). CDR3 length: 15 residues. Germline V CDR1 and CDR2: MNHEY, SVGEGT. The V gene lost 0 bases and the J gene lost 2 bases, with 11 bases spanning the gap. CDR3 residues: CASSYSGAGAYEQYF. CDR3 bases: TGTGCCAGCAGTTACTCCGGGGCAGGGGCCTACGAGCAGTACTTC.

V and J are TRBV18 and TRBJ2-5; no clear D gene. The V gene's germline CDR1 is KGHSH and CDR2 LQKENI. Trimming cost V 0 bases and J 5 bases, with 13 bases left between them. This CDR3 region has 15 residues. The CDR3 DNA reads TGTGCCAGCTCACCACCAGTCACCTCGATCGAGACCCAGTACTTC. This translates into CASSPPVTSIETQYF.

The V and J genes are TRBV30 and TRBJ2-7, with D perhaps matching TRBD2 (6 bases). Germline loops: CDR1 GTSNPN, CDR2 SVGIG (reference sequence). The CDR3 loop spans 14 amino acids. Trimming pared 2 bases from V and 3 bases from J, leaving 14 bases between. DNA for the CDR3: TGTGCCTGGAGTTGGGGGGTCGCTTACTACGAGCAGTACTTC. As protein: CAWSWGVAYYEQYF.

This chain joins TRBV4-1 and TRBJ2-7; D gene unclear. V was shortened by 0 bases and J by 1 base, with 16 bases between the two germline ends. Per germline, CDR1 MGHRA and CDR2 YSYEKL. The CDR3 sequence is 17 residues long. The CDR3 coding sequence is TGCGCCAGCAGCCAAGACCCCCTCCAGGCTTATTCCTACGAGCAGTACTTC. Translated, it gives CASSQDPLQAYSYEQYF.

The CDR3 region is CASSQGQSGEGYTF. The CDR3 region has the DNA TGTGCCAGCAGCCAGGGACAGTCGGGGGAGGGCTACACCTTC. The chain is built from TRBV5-6 and TRBJ1-2; 7 positions match TRBD1. The trim removed 4 bases at V and 8 bases at J, leaving 11 bases unmatched. CDR1 SGHDT and CDR2 YYEEEE come from the germline V gene. The CDR3 has 14 residues.